This T cell receptor beta chain was found in a study of CD4 T cells in relation to SARS-CoV-2 and coronaviruses. Overall study results and limits: According to naive versus memory sequencing, detected responses are memory recall, not newly primed. The cross-reactivity analysis covered only spike protein, not other viral proteins.

The V segment lost 3 bases and the J segment 7 bases; nucleotides outside the gene matches: 8. The CDR3 is made up of 14 amino acids. Per germline, CDR1 LNHDA and CDR2 SQIVND (reference sequence). With respect to this clone: Its antigen is undetermined.

The unexposed donors gave CD4+ T cells in about 2011-2018, prior to COVID-19. Uncultured naive and memory CD4+ T cells supplied DNA for deep TCR-beta sequencing. Method: immunoSEQ multiplex PCR; TCRdb's copy keeps in-frame clones and lacks some. The sample records some 65,000 clones, more than 75% being singletons. The source is a human donor in good health. Source material: memory CD4+ T cells from PBMCs. The genes are TRBV19 and TRBJ1-2; the match to TRBD1 covers 7 bases. In DNA form, the CDR3 reads TGTGCCAGTAGTATCGGACAGGTGGGGTCTGGCTACACCTTC. Protein: CASSIGQVGSGYTF. The variable domain in full, with the rest retrieved from reference TRBV19 and TRBJ1-2, is DGGITQSPKYLFRKEGQNVTLSCEQNLNHDAMYWYRQDPGQGLRLIYYSQIVNDFQKGDIAEGYSVSREKKESFPLTVTSAQKNPTAFYLCASSIGQVGSGYTFGSGTRLTVV.